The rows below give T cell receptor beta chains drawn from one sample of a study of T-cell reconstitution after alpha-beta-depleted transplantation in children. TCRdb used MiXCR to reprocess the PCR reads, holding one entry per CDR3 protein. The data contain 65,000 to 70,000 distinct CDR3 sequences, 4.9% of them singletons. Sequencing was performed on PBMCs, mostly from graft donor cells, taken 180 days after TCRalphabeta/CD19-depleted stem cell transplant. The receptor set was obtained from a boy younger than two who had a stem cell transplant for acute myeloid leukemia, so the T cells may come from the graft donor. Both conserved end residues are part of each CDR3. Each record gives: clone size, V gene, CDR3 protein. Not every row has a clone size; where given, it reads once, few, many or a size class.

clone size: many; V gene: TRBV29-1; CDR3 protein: CSSLKGGKDNEQFF
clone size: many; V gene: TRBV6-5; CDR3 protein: CASSRLWGLREKLFF
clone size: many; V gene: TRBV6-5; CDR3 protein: CASSYGSGLAGGEQFF
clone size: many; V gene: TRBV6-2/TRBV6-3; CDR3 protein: CASSRGQGGEKLFF
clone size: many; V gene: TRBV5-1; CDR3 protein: CASSLERPNTGELFF
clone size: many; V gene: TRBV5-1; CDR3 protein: CASSLAGHAGELFF
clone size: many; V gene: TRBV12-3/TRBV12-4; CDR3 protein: CASSLRWTSGVSDTQYF
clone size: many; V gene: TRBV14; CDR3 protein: CASSQSSPSYNEQFF
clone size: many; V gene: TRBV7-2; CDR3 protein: CASSFPLWSPSQTQYF
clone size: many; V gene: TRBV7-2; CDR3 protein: CASSFRTGAKSNEKLFF
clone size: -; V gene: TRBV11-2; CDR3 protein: CASSGQVGGTDTQYF
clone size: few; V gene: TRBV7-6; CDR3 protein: CASSLGPGVNGPQETQYF
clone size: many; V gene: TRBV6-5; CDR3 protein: CASSTGSVYGYTF
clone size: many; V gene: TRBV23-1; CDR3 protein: CASSHTDRDSKNIQYF
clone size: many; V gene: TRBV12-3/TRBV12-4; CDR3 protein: CASSPPGSLSGNTIYF
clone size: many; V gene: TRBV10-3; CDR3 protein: CAISERTGPYEQYF
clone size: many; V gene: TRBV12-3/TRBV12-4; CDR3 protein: CASSSGTSGGETQYF
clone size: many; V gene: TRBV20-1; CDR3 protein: CSARDRTGSYEKLFF
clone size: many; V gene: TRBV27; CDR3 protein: CASSPGSGTGYEKLFF
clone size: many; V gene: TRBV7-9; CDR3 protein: CASSLEGLYNEQFF
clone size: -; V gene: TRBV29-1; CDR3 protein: CSVGQGATGELFF
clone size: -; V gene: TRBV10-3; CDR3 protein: CAISNIGAYNSPLHF
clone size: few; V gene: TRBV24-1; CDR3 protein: CATSDSRAPPNYGYTF
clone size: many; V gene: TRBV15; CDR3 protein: CATSDRQGVGEQFF
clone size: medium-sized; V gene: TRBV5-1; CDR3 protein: CASSPGSGGGLVHTQYF
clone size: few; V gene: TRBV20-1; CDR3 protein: CSARVPDRLHDPTDTQYF
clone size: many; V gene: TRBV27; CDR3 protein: CAVRRGGEANYGYTF
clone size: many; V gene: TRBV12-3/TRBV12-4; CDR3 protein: CASRPMGAFYGYTF
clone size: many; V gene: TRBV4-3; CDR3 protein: CASSQDGVADTQYF
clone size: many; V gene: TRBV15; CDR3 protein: CATSRNYPRDRINTGELFF
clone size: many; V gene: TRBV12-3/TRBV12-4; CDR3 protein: CASSPRPGFSNQPQHF
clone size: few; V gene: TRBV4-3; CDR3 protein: CASSPDSMNTEAFF
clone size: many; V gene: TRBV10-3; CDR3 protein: CAISVREGGDGELFF
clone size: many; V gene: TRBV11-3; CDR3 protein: CASSLWGPQETQYF
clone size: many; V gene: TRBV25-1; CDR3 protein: CASSEWAGSEAFF
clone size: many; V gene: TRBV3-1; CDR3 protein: CASSPTSSYNEQFF
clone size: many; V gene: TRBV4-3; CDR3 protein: CASSQSGRYEQYF
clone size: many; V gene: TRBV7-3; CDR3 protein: CASSPIGGRGDIQYF
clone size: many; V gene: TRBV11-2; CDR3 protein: CASSQTGAEAFF
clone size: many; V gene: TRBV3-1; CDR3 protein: CASSQQITGDYNSPLHF
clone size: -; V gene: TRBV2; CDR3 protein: CASSVNAWPQHF
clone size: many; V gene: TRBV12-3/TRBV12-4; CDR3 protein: CASSSTDRATQYF
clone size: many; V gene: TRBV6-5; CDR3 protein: CATRGLAAYNEQFF
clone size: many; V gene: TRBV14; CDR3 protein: CASSQGQGGNNEQFF
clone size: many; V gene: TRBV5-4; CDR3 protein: CASSRGLAENLDTQYF
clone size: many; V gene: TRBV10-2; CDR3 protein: CASRMGGPDQPQHF
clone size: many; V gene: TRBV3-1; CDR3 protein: CASSQEEIVRGPYNEQFF
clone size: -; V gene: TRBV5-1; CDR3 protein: CASSLTDPSRDTQYF
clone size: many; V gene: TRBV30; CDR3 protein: CAWMTSGNTIYF
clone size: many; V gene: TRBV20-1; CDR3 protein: CSVRGGGTDTQYF
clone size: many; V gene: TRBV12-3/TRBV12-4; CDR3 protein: CASSLTFNTEAFF
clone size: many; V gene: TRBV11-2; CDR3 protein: CASSLGRTGGYNEQFF
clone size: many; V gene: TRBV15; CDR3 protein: CATSRDLGTALNTEAFF
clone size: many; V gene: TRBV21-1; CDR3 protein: CASSKGAQGPSNQPQHF
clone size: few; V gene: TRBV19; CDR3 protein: CASRLLRQGAGSTGELFF
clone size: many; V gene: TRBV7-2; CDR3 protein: CASSLVNWGMNTEAFF
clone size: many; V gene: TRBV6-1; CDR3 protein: CASTATGISPLHF
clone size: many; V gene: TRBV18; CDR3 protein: CASSRQGISGNTIYF
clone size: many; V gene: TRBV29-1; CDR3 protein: CSVEGPNTGELFF
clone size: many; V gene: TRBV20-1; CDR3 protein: CSARIHQETQYF